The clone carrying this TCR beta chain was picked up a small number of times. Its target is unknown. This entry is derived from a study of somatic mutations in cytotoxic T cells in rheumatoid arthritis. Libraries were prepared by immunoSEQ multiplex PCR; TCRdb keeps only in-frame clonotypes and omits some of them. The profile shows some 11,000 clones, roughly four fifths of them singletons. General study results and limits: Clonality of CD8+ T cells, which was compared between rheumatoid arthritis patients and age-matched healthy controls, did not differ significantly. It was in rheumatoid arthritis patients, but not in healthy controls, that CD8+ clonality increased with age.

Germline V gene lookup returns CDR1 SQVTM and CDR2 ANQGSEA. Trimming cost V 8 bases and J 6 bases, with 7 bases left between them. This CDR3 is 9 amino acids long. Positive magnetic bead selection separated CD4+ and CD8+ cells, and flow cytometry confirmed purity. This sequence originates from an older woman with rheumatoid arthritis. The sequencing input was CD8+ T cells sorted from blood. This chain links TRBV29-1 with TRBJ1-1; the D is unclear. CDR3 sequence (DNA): TGCAGCTCCTCCCCTGAAGCTTTCTTT. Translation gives CSSSPEAFF.